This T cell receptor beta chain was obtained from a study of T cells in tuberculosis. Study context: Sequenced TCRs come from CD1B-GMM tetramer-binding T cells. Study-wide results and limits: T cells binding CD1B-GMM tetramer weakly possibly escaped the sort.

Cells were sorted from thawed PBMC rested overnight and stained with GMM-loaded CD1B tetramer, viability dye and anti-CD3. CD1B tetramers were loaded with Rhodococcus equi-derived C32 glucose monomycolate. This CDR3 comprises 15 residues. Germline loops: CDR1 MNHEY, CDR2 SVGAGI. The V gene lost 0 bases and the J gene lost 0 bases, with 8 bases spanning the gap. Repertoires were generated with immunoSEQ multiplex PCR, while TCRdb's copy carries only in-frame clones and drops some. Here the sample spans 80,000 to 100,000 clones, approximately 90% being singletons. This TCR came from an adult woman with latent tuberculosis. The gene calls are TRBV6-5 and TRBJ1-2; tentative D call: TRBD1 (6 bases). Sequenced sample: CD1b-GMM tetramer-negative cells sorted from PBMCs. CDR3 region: CASSYSAGANYGYTF. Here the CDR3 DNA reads TGTGCCAGCAGTTACTCGGCAGGGGCTAACTATGGCTACACCTTC.